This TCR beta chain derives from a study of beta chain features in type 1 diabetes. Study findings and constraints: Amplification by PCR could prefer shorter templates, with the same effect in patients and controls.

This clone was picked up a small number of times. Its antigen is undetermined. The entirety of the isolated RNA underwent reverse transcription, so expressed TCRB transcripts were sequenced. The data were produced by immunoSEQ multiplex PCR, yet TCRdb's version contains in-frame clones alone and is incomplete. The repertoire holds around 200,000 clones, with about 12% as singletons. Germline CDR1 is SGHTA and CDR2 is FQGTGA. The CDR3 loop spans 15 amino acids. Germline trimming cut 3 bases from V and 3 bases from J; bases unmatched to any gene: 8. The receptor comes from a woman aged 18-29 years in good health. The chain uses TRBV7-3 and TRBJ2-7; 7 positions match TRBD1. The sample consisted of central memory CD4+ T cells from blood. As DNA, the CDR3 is TGTGCCAGCAGCTTGCAGCCGGGGACAGTCTACGAGCAGTACTTC. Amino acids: CASSLQPGTVYEQYF.